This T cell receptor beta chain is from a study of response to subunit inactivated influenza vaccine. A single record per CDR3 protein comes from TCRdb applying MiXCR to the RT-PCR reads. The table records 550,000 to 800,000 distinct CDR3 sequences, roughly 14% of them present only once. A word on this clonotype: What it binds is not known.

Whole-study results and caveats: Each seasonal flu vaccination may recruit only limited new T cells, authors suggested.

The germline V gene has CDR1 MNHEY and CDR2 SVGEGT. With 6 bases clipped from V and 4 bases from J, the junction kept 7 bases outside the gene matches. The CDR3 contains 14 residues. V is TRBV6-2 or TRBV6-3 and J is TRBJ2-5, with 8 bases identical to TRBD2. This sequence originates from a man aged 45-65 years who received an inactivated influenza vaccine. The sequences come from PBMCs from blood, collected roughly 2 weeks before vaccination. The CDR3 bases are TGTGCCAGCAGACCATGGACTAGCCGAGAGACCCAGTACTTC. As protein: CASRPWTSRETQYF.